This T cell receptor beta chain was observed in a study of T cell responses to AZD1222 COVID-19 vaccine. Study-wide points: An increase in Spike-specific TCR breadth and depth was observed after two AZD1222 doses.

On this clone: Its antigen is not known.

The CDR3 extends over 17 amino acids. Germline CDR1 and CDR2: SGHRS and YFSETQ. The V gene lost 4 bases and the J gene lost 6 bases, with 25 bases spanning the gap. Assay used: immunoSEQ multiplex PCR; TCRdb lists only in-frame clones, some missing. The table shows about 42,000 clones, with around four fifths occurring only once. Sequenced here: peripheral blood, sampled 28 days after the second AZD1222 dose. The clonotype originates from an adult who received the AZD1222 COVID-19 vaccine. The chain is built from TRBV5-1 and TRBJ1-2; D unclear. CDR3 nucleotide sequence: TGCGCCAGCAGCCCTGGGGTTGGGGTTGTGAATAGGCATGGCTACACCTTC. This sequence encodes CASSPGVGVVNRHGYTF.